One and the same sample provided the 24 T cell receptor beta chains below, sequenced in a study of cytomegalovirus exposure and HLA in healthy donors. Primers: 60 Vbeta forward and 13 Jbeta reverse. The protocol was immunoSEQ multiplex PCR, while the TCRdb copy is restricted to in-frame clones and leaves out a portion. The table lists roughly 150,000 clones, about 88% of them singletons. The source material was PBMCs. The receptors shown here come from a man aged 30 to 45 in good health and CMV-seropositive.

The chain uses TRBV4-2 and TRBJ1-1, with unresolved D. The CDR3 has 17 residues. Germline values: CDR1 LGHNA, CDR2 YNFKEQ. Trimming stripped 0 bases from V and 0 bases from J, with 14 bases between. CDR3 region: CASSQDISPYMNTEAFF. CDR3 in DNA: TGTGCCAGCAGCCAAGATATTTCCCCGTACATGAACACTGAAGCTTTCTTT.

The V gene is TRBV7-3, the J gene TRBJ2-1, with 7 bases lining up with TRBD1. This CDR3 has 13 residues. V lost 5 bases, J lost 9 bases, and 7 bases stayed unmatched. Germline assignment: CDR1 SGHTA and CDR2 FQGTGA. The CDR3 DNA reads as TGTGCCAGCAGCCCGACCGGACAGGCTGAGCAGTTCTTC. Encoded protein: CASSPTGQAEQFF.

The chain has TRBV19 and TRBJ2-1; 11 bases align to TRBD2. The CDR3 sequence is 15 residues long. The J segment lost 7 bases and the V segment lost 8 bases, leaving 10 bases of the junction unmatched. Germline V lookup: CDR1 LNHDA, CDR2 SQIVND (reference sequence). CDR3 sequence reads: CASGSNSGRGNEQFF. CDR3 bases: TGTGCCAGTGGTTCAAATAGCGGGAGGGGGAATGAGCAGTTCTTC.

This sequence joins TRBV5-1 and TRBJ2-1; TRBD2 matches 9 bases. Germline-derived CDR1 and CDR2 are SGHRS and YFSETQ. Trimming cost V 0 bases and J 4 bases; bases outside gene matches: 8. The CDR3 runs 17 residues. DNA for the CDR3: TGCGCCAGCAGCTTGGTAGAGGCTAGCGGGGTATACAATGAGCAGTTCTTC. It yields the protein CASSLVEASGVYNEQFF.

About this clone itself: The germline gene is not matched at one end of the junction; a read error may be the cause. The chain is built from TRBV7-9 and TRBJ2-5, with D perhaps TRBD1 (6 bases). The germline V gene has CDR1 SEHNR and CDR2 FQNEAQ (reference sequence). This CDR3 contains 17 residues. CDR3 bases: TGTTCCAGCAGCTTAGATGGTATGACAGGCTCTGGGGAGACCCAGTACTTC. It is translated as CSSSLDGMTGSGETQYF. The full variable domain, its missing parts supplied by reference TRBV7-9 and TRBJ2-5, is DTGVSQNPRHKITKRGQNVTFRCDPISEHNRLYWYRQTLGQGPEFLTYFQNEAQLEKSRLLSDRFSAERPKGSFSTLEIQRTEQGDSAMYLCSSSLDGMTGSGETQYFGPGTRLLVL.

The gene calls are TRBV6-1 and TRBJ1-2; a possible D gene is TRBD1 (6 bases). Germline V CDR1 and CDR2: MNHNS, SASEGT. Deletions cut 0 bases from V and 8 bases from J, with 13 bases between. The CDR3 sequence is 14 residues long. Here the CDR3 reads CASSEANREKGYTF. The CDR3 nucleotides are TGTGCCAGCAGTGAAGCTAACAGGGAGAAAGGCTACACCTTC.

The chain employs TRBV18 and TRBJ1-1; the D is unclear. The germline CDR1 and CDR2 sequences are KGHSH and LQKENI. The CDR3 has 13 residues. The V gene lost 4 bases and the J gene lost 1 base, with 7 bases spanning the gap. The CDR3 here is CASSQTQNTEAFF. DNA for the CDR3: TGTGCCAGCTCACAAACACAGAACACTGAAGCTTTCTTT.

This clone was recorded once. The V gene is TRBV7-6, the J gene TRBJ2-3; 13 bases fit TRBD2. CDR1 and CDR2 from the germline V gene are SGHVS and FNYEAQ. The CDR3 contains 18 residues. The J segment lost 4 bases and the V segment lost 1 base, leaving 8 bases of the junction unmatched. The CDR3: CASSLGSGLAGVSDTQYF. The CDR3 DNA reads as TGTGCCAGCAGCTTAGGCTCAGGACTAGCGGGAGTATCAGATACGCAGTATTTT. The full variable domain, in which reference TRBV7-6 and TRBJ2-3 provide the parts outside the CDR3, is GAGVSQSPRYKVTKRGQDVALRCDPISGHVSLYWYRQALGQGPEFLTYFNYEAQQDKSGLPNDRFSAERPEGSISTLTIQRTEQRDSAMYRCASSLGSGLAGVSDTQYFGPGTRLTVL.

The J gene is TRBJ2-1, the V gene TRBV7-2; D is undetermined. Trimming shortened V by 5 bases and J by 0 bases, and 8 bases separated the two germline ends. CDR3 length equals 14 residues. The germline V gene encodes CDR1 SGHTA and CDR2 FQGNSA. The CDR3 DNA reads TGTGCCAGCAGCCGACTGAGCTCCTACAATGAGCAGTTCTTC. This sequence encodes CASSRLSSYNEQFF.

The chain couples TRBV5-5 to TRBJ2-1; 11 bases match TRBD2. The CDR3 length is 15 residues. CDR1 is SGHKS, CDR2 YYEKEE, per germline (reference sequence). V lost 4 bases and J lost 3; bases outside the gene matches: 3. In nucleotides, the CDR3 is TGTGCCAGCAGCCTGGGACTAGCGGTCTACAATGAGCAGTTCTTC. Translating gives CASSLGLAVYNEQFF. Complete variable domain (other parts from reference TRBV5-5 and TRBJ2-1): DAGVTQSPTHLIKTRGQQVTLRCSPISGHKSVSWYQQVLGQGPQFIFQYYEKEERGRGNFPDRFSARQFPNYSSELNVNALLLGDSALYLCASSLGLAVYNEQFFGPGTRLTVL.

The table lists this clone with a few counts. V usage is TRBV4-1 and J usage is TRBJ1-5; 8 bases are a match to TRBD1. The junction had 14 bases not matched to a gene; V was cut back by 4 bases and J by 6 bases. This CDR3 is built from 17 residues. Looked up from germline, CDR1 is MGHRA and CDR2 is YSYEKL. The CDR3 loop reads CASSPRIPGGAGQPQHF. The CDR3 coding sequence is TGCGCCAGCAGCCCGCGTATTCCAGGGGGCGCAGGTCAGCCCCAGCATTTT.

V gene TRBV6-1 combines with J gene TRBJ1-1; D perhaps matches TRBD1 (6 bases). V dropped 0 bases and J dropped 4 bases, with 9 bases sitting between them. The CDR3 sequence is 14 residues long. Germline values: CDR1 MNHNS, CDR2 SASEGT. This chain's CDR3 is CASSEAGGTTEAFF. In DNA form, the CDR3 reads TGTGCCAGCAGTGAAGCAGGGGGAACCACTGAAGCTTTCTTT.

This clone showed up just a few times. The genes are TRBV19 and TRBJ1-4, with 8 bases fitting TRBD1. CDR1 is LNHDA and CDR2 is SQIVND in the germline V gene (reference sequence). The V and J ends lost 4 bases and 7 bases, in that order; junction bases with no gene match: 14. This CDR3 region has 17 residues. The CDR3 DNA follows: TGTGCCAGTAGTACCCGGACAGGGAGGAGTGCTAGTGAAAAACTGTTTTTT. Its protein product is CASSTRTGRSASEKLFF.

The chain joins TRBV4-1 to TRBJ2-7; D possibly corresponds to TRBD1 (5 bases). The V end lost 4 bases, the J end lost 0 bases, and 10 bases lay between the germline ends. Germline lookup yields CDR1 MGHRA and CDR2 YSYEKL. CDR3 length equals 14 residues. In DNA form, the CDR3 reads TGCGCCAGCAGCCGATTGACAGTCTCCTACGAGCAGTACTTC. It codes for CASSRLTVSYEQYF.

The chain recombines TRBV7-6 with TRBJ2-1; 10 bases are shared with TRBD1. The CDR3 length is 18 residues. Germline V gene lookup returns CDR1 SGHVS and CDR2 FNYEAQ. J lost 2 bases, V lost 5 bases, and 12 bases had no gene match. CDR3 nucleotide sequence: TGTGCCAGCAGCAGATTCGGGATGGGACAGGGGCCCTACAATGAGCAGTTCTTC. It yields the protein CASSRFGMGQGPYNEQFF.

This clone appeared once. The chain recombines TRBV6-5 with TRBJ2-3; TRBD2 matches at 10 bases. V shed 5 bases and J 14 bases; nucleotides not matched to a gene: 10. CDR1 and CDR2 from the germline V gene are MNHEY and SVGAGI. The length of the CDR3 is 13 residues. The CDR3 loop reads CASSPSSGRHLYF. DNA for the CDR3: TGTGCCAGCAGTCCCTCTAGCGGGAGACATCTGTATTTT.

The gene calls are TRBV5-1 and TRBJ1-1, with 9 bases lining up with TRBD1. Looked up from germline, CDR1 is SGHRS and CDR2 is YFSETQ. The V and J ends lost 7 bases and 6 bases, in that order; junction bases with no gene match: 4. CDR3 length: 12 residues. The CDR3 region has the DNA TGCGCCAGCGGCACAGGGGGCCCTGAAGCTTTCTTT. This codes for CASGTGGPEAFF.

This CDR3 is CASNRQGSETQYF. The CDR3, as DNA: TGTGCCAGCAACAGACAGGGATCAGAGACCCAGTACTTC. The V call is TRBV6-1, the J call TRBJ2-5, with 7 bases matching TRBD1. CDR1 and CDR2 from the germline V gene are MNHNS and SASEGT. Losses at the gene ends were 7 bases for V and 4 bases for J; bases not matched to a gene: 6. This CDR3 comprises 13 residues.

The CDR3 region has the DNA TGCAGTGCGCGAGCAGGAAACACCATATATTTT. Its translation: CSARAGNTIYF. The chain has TRBV20-1 and TRBJ1-3; no definite D call. V lost 6 bases and J lost 4, with 7 bases in between. The CDR3 loop spans 11 amino acids. Germline V gene sequence: CDR1 DFQATT, CDR2 SNEGSKA (reference sequence).

The chain links TRBV27 to TRBJ2-3, with 15 bases identical to TRBD2. Trimming took 3 bases from V and 4 from J; bases not matched to a gene: 8. Looked up from germline, CDR1 is MNHEY and CDR2 is SMNVEV (reference sequence). CDR3 length equals 18 residues. CDR3 DNA: TGTGCCAGCAGTTTTGGAAGTGGACTAGCGGGAGGGTCAGATACGCAGTATTTT. Its translation: CASSFGSGLAGGSDTQYF.

The chain couples TRBV6-5 to TRBJ1-1, with 8 bases aligning to TRBD1. The CDR3 runs 15 residues. Trimming took 4 bases from V and 4 from J; bases not matched to a gene: 8. Per germline, CDR1 MNHEY and CDR2 SVGAGI. The CDR3 here is CASSSGQGRGTEAFF. In nucleotides, the CDR3 is TGTGCCAGCAGTTCCGGACAGGGTCGGGGCACTGAAGCTTTCTTT.

V usage is TRBV10-3 and J usage is TRBJ1-2; D uncertain. CDR1 ENHRY and CDR2 SYGVKD come from the germline V gene. This CDR3 is 13 amino acids long. V lost 4 bases and J lost 6, with 12 bases in between. In DNA, the CDR3 is TGTGCCATCAGTGTAGAGGTCTTCGATGGCTACACCTTC. Translation gives CAISVEVFDGYTF.

CDR3 residues: CASSSTSGQRDTQYF. CDR3 nucleotides: TGTGCCAGCAGCTCAACTAGCGGCCAAAGAGATACGCAGTATTTT. The V call is TRBV7-6, the J call TRBJ2-3; 8 bases are a match to TRBD2. V shed 4 bases, J shed 5 bases, and the junction held 8 bases outside the gene matches. Germline V CDR1 and CDR2: SGHVS, FNYEAQ. The CDR3 runs 15 residues.

Details on this clone: Different DNA sequences within this sample yield the same CDR3. The chain couples TRBV7-3 to TRBJ1-2, with 7 bases fitting TRBD1. J was trimmed by 1 base and V by 2 bases; bases with no gene match: 4. The CDR3 has 15 amino acids. Germline V gene sequence: CDR1 SGHTA, CDR2 FQGTGA. The CDR3 sequence: CASSLSWDSNYGYTF. DNA of the CDR3: TGTGCCAGCAGCTTATCCTGGGACAGTAACTATGGCTACACCTTC.